This T cell receptor (beta chain) was documented in a study of blood T cell repertoires in COVID-19. Profiled with immunoSEQ multiplex PCR; TCRdb holds only in-frame clones, not every one. This sample has some 400,000 clones; about 90% occur once, and the top ten carry about 10%. The CDR3 covers 16 residues. The germline V gene has CDR1 LNHDA and CDR2 SQIVND (reference sequence). J lost 0 bases, V lost 5 bases, and 8 bases had no gene match. This clonotype originated in a woman in her 30s with COVID-19, enrolled during active disease. Sequenced input: peripheral blood. This chain links TRBV19 with TRBJ1-1, with 8 bases aligning to TRBD1. This CDR3 is CASSLSRGLMNTEAFF. CDR3 DNA: TGTGCCAGTAGTCTATCCAGGGGGCTCATGAACACTGAAGCTTTCTTT.